A selection of T cell receptor beta chains follows, all from one sample in a study of CD8+ T cells in alopecia areata. This table comes from immunoSEQ multiplex PCR, and its TCRdb copy is limited to in-frame clones, with some not included. In the table there are about 190,000 clones, around three fifths of which are singletons. The input for sequencing was CD4+ T cells sorted from blood, taken around week 50, from a patient treated with tofacitinib. The source of these receptors is a human donor with alopecia areata. Both conserved end residues are part of each CDR3. A D gene is named only where the DNA matches it firmly. The size entry is marked missing in some rows and otherwise reads once, few, many or a size class.

d_gene	j_gene	abundance	v_gene	CDR3nt	CDR3aa
.	TRBJ2-3	.	TRBV2	TGTGCCAGCGCCTCAGGGGGCACAGATACGCAGTATTTT	CASASGGTDTQYF
.	TRBJ2-5	.	TRBV5-1	TGCGCCAGCAGCTTGGCCTCACGGAAACAAGAGACCCAGTACTTC	CASSLASRKQETQYF
.	TRBJ2-3	.	TRBV6-5	TGTGCCAGCAGTTTGGGGGCGGTAGCAGATACGCAGTATTTT	CASSLGAVADTQYF
TRBD2	TRBJ2-3	few	TRBV5-6	TGTGCCAGCAGCTTAGAGCTAGCGGGGAGGTCAGGCACAGATACGCAGTATTTT	CASSLELAGRSGTDTQYF
.	TRBJ1-1	.	TRBV29-1	TGCAGCGTTGGGGGACCTATGAACACTGAAGCTTTCTTT	CSVGGPMNTEAFF
.	TRBJ1-4	few	TRBV29-1	TGCAGCGTTGCGGGGAATGAAAAACTGTTTTTT	CSVAGNEKLFF
.	TRBJ1-2	.	TRBV29-1	TGCAGCGTGGCTTCTAGGGGTGGTGGTTATGGCTACACCTTC	CSVASRGGGYGYTF
.	TRBJ1-2	.	TRBV18	TGTGCCAGCTCAAGAGGGACGGACGCAAACTATGGCTACACCTTC	CASSRGTDANYGYTF
TRBD2	TRBJ2-5	few	TRBV5-1	TGCGCCAGCAGCCCTAGCGGGGGGAAGTACCAAGAGACCCAGTACTTC	CASSPSGGKYQETQYF
TRBD2	TRBJ2-3	.	TRBV27	TGTGCCAGCAGTTCACTAGCGGGCGTTAGTATGGGTACGCAGTATTTT	CASSSLAGVSMGTQYF
.	TRBJ2-7	.	TRBV13	TGTGCCAGCAGCTTACGTGGTTCCTACGAGCAGTACTTC	CASSLRGSYEQYF
TRBD1	TRBJ1-5	.	TRBV2	TGTGCCAGCACTTTATTCAGGGGGCTCTCATGGCCCCAGCATTTT	CASTLFRGLSWPQHF
TRBD1	TRBJ1-6	.	TRBV30	TGTGCCTGGAGGACAGGGGATCGGGGAGCACCCCTCCACTTT	CAWRTGDRGAPLHF
.	TRBJ1-2	.	TRBV30	TGTGCCTGGAACGACGGGAACTATGGCTACACCTTC	CAWNDGNYGYTF
TRBD1	TRBJ2-7	.	TRBV29-1	TGCAGCGTTGGGGGGACAGTCCCTAATGGGGAGCAGTACTTC	CSVGGTVPNGEQYF
.	TRBJ1-2	.	TRBV7-2	TGTGCCAGCAGCTTTGACACGTTAGCTAACTATGGCTACACCTTC	CASSFDTLANYGYTF
.	TRBJ2-5	.	TRBV18	TGTGCCAGCTCACCAGCGGTAGAGACCCAGTACTTC	CASSPAVETQYF
.	TRBJ2-5	.	TRBV29-1	TGCAGCGTTGTCAAGAACCAAGAGACCCAGTACTTC	CSVVKNQETQYF
.	TRBJ1-2	.	TRBV19	TGTGCCAGTAGTATAGGATTGCCCCCCGGTGGCTACACCTTC	CASSIGLPPGGYTF
.	TRBJ2-5	few	TRBV29-1	TGCAGCGTTGAACCCGACAGGTACCAAGAGACCCAGTACTTC	CSVEPDRYQETQYF
.	TRBJ2-7	few	TRBV9	TGTGCCAGCAGCGTAGCGGAGGACGTTGAGCAGTACTTC	CASSVAEDVEQYF
.	TRBJ2-4	.	TRBV7-2	TGTGCCAGCAGCTACGCCGGGGTCAACAACATTCAGTACTTC	CASSYAGVNNIQYF
.	TRBJ1-5	once	TRBV30	TGTGCCTGGAGTGGCCAAAGGGGTGGCAATCAGCCCCAGCATTTT	CAWSGQRGGNQPQHF
TRBD1	TRBJ2-1	.	TRBV29-1	TGCAGCGTTGAGACCGGGACAGCATACAATGGGCAGTTCTTC	CSVETGTAYNGQFF
.	TRBJ2-5	few	TRBV30	TGTGCCTGCATATTACCGCAAGAGACCCAGTACTTC	CACILPQETQYF
.	TRBJ1-2	.	TRBV15	TGTGCCACCAGCCGCGGAGCTAACTATGGCTACACCTTC	CATSRGANYGYTF
TRBD2	TRBJ2-3	few	TRBV28	TGTGCCGGGAGGGAACCGGGGGGAGATACGCAGTATTTT	CAGREPGGDTQYF
.	TRBJ2-7	.	TRBV6-5	TGTGCCAGCAGTTACTCGAGTCCCCAGGGGGGCTACGAGCAGTACTTC	CASSYSSPQGGYEQYF
.	TRBJ1-2	.	TRBV25-1	TGTGCCAGCACCGCGGGGGGACCTTATGGCTACACCTTC	CASTAGGPYGYTF
.	TRBJ1-1	.	TRBV7-9	TGTGCCAGCAGCTCCGCGACAAGGTCTGAAGCTTTCTTT	CASSSATRSEAFF
.	TRBJ1-2	.	TRBV2	TGTGCCACCCAACCCGGGGGGGACCACTATGGCTACACCTTC	CATQPGGDHYGYTF
.	TRBJ1-2	.	TRBV19	TGTGCCAGTAGTATGGCCGCCAACTATGGCTACACCTTC	CASSMAANYGYTF
TRBD2	TRBJ2-3	.	TRBV30	TGTGCCTGGACTGTGGGGACTAGGGACGATACGCAGTATTTT	CAWTVGTRDDTQYF
.	TRBJ2-1	many	TRBV14	TGTGCCAGCAGCCAAGATTCCCACAGATACAATGAGCAGTTCTTC	CASSQDSHRYNEQFF
.	TRBJ1-1	.	TRBV9	TGTGCCAGCAGCGTAGAGGGGAACACTGAAGCTTTCTTT	CASSVEGNTEAFF
.	TRBJ1-1	.	TRBV30	TGTGCCTGGAGTCCCGGGACACCCATCGAAGCTTTCTTT	CAWSPGTPIEAFF
.	TRBJ2-3	.	TRBV30	TGTGCCTGGACTAGCCGTAGCACAGATACGCAGTATTTT	CAWTSRSTDTQYF
.	TRBJ1-1	.	TRBV30	TGTGCCTGGAAACCCCACTCGAACACTGAAGCTTTCTTT	CAWKPHSNTEAFF
TRBD1	TRBJ2-7	.	TRBV29-1	TGCAGCGTTGAAGGGACAGGGGCCACCTACGAGCAGTACTTC	CSVEGTGATYEQYF
TRBD1	TRBJ2-5	.	TRBV5-1	TGCGCCAGCAGCTTGGGACAGGGGGAAGAGACCCAGTACTTC	CASSLGQGEETQYF
TRBD2	TRBJ2-5	.	TRBV5-6	TGTGCCAGCAGAGCGGGACTAGATAAAGAGACCCAGTACTTC	CASRAGLDKETQYF
.	TRBJ1-1	once	TRBV29-1	TGCAGCGGGGAGAACACTGAAGCTTTCTTT	CSGENTEAFF
.	TRBJ2-7	.	TRBV29-1	TGCAGCGTTGGTTTTCAAGGGGACGAGCAGTACTTC	CSVGFQGDEQYF
.	TRBJ2-7	.	TRBV29-1	TGCAGCGTTTCTGGTTACGACGCAGGGCACCCCGGGCAGTACTTC	CSVSGYDAGHPGQYF
.	TRBJ1-2	many	TRBV11-2	TGTGCCAGCAGCCCTACGACGGGAGCAGGCTACACCTTC	CASSPTTGAGYTF
TRBD2	TRBJ2-5	.	TRBV11-2	TGTGCCAGCAGCTTAGGGTCTACGGGGGGGCGAGAGACCCAGTACTTC	CASSLGSTGGRETQYF
TRBD1	TRBJ2-1	.	TRBV29-1	TGCAGCGTAAGACAGGGGAGCGATGAGCAGTTCTTC	CSVRQGSDEQFF
.	TRBJ2-1	medium-sized	TRBV29-1	TGCAGCGTACGTCAAGCCTCCAATGAGCAGTTCTTC	CSVRQASNEQFF
.	TRBJ2-6	.	TRBV25-1	TGTGCCAGCAGTGTGACAAGCACCAACGTCCTGACTTTC	CASSVTSTNVLTF
TRBD1	TRBJ2-7	.	TRBV6-5	TGTGCCAGCGGACAGGGCAGCGAGCAGTACTTC	CASGQGSEQYF
.	TRBJ2-1	.	TRBV30	TGTGCCTGGAGTGTAGTATGGGGGGACAATGAGCAGTTCTTC	CAWSVVWGDNEQFF
TRBD1	TRBJ1-2	.	TRBV29-1	TGCAGCGTTGAAGGAGGCAGGGACAGCTATGGCTACACCTTC	CSVEGGRDSYGYTF
.	TRBJ2-1	many	TRBV5-1	TGCGCCAGCAGCTTGGAAGGTAGCTCCTACAATGAGCAGTTCTTC	CASSLEGSSYNEQFF